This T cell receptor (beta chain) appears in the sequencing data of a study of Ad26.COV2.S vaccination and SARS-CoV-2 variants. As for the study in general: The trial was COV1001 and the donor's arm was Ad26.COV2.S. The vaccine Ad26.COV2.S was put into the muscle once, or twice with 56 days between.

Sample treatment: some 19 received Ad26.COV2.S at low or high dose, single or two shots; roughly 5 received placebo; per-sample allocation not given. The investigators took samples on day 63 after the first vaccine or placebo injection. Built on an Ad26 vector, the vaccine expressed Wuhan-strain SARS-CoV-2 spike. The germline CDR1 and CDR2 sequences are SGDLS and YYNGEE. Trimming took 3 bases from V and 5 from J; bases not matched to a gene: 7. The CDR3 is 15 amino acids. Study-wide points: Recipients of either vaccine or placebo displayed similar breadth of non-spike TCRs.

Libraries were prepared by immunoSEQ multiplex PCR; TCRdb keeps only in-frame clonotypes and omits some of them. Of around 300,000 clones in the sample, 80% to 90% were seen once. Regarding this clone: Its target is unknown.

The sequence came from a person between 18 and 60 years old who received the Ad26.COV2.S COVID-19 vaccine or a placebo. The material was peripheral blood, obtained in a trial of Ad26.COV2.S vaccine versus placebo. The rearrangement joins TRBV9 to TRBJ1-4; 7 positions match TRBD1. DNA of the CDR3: TGTGCCAGCAGCGCCACAGGGGAGTGGAATGAAAAACTGTTTTTT. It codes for CASSATGEWNEKLFF.